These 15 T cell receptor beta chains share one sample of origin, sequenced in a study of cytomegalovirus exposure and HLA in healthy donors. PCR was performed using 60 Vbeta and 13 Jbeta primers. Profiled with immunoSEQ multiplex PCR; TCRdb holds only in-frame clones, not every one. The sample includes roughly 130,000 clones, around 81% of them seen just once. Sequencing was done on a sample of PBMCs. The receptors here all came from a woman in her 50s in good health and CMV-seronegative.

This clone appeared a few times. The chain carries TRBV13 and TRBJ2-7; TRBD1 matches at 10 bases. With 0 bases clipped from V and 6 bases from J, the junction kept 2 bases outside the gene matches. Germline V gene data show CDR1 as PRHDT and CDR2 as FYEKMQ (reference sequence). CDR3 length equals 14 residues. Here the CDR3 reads CASSLGGTGAEQYF. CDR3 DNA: TGTGCCAGCAGCTTAGGGGGGACAGGGGCCGAGCAGTACTTC.

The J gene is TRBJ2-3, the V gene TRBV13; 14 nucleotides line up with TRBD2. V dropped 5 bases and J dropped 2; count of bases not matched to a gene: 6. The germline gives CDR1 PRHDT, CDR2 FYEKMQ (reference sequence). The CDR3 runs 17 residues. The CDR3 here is CASSDGLAGGTTDTQYF. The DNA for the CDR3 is TGTGCCAGCAGCGACGGACTAGCGGGAGGAACCACAGATACGCAGTATTTT. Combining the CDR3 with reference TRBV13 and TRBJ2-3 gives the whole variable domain AAGVIQSPRHLIKEKRETATLKCYPIPRHDTVYWYQQGPGQDPQFLISFYEKMQSDKGSIPDRFSAQQFSDYHSELNMSSLELGDSALYFCASSDGLAGGTTDTQYFGPGTRLTVL.

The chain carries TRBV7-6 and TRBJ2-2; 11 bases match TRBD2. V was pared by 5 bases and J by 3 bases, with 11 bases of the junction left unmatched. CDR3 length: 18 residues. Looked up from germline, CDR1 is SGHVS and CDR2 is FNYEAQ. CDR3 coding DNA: TGTGCCAGCAGCCGGGCCCCCGCTAGCGGGAGGTACACCGGGGAGCTGTTTTTT. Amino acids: CASSRAPASGRYTGELFF. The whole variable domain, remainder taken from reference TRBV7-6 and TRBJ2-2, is GAGVSQSPRYKVTKRGQDVALRCDPISGHVSLYWYRQALGQGPEFLTYFNYEAQQDKSGLPNDRFSAERPEGSISTLTIQRTEQRDSAMYRCASSRAPASGRYTGELFFGEGSRLTVL.

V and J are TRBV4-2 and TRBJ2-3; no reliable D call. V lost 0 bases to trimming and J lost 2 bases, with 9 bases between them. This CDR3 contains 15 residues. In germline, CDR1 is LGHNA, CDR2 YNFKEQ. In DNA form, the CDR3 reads TGTGCCAGCAGCCAAGATGGAGCTCTCACAGATACGCAGTATTTT. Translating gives CASSQDGALTDTQYF.

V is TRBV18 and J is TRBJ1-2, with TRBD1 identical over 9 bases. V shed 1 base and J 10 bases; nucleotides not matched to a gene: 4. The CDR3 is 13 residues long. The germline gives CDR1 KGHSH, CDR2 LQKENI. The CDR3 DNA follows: TGTGCCAGCTCACCACGGACAGGGGATTACTACACCTTC. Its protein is CASSPRTGDYYTF.

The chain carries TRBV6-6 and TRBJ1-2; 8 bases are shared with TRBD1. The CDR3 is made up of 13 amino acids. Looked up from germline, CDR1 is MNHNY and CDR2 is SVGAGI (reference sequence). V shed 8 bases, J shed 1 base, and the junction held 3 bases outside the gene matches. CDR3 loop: CASVGQGNYGYTF. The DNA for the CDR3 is TGTGCCAGCGTAGGACAGGGTAACTATGGCTACACCTTC.

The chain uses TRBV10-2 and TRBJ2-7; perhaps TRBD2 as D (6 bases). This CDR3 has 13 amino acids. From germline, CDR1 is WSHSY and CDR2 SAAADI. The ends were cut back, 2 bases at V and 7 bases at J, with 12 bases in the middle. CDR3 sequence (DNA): TGCGCCAGCAGTGAGGTGGTTGCGGGGGAGCAGTACTTC. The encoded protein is CASSEVVAGEQYF.

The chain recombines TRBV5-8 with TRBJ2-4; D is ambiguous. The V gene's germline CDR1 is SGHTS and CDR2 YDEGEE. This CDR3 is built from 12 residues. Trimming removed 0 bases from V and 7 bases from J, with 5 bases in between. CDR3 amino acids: CASSLGANIQYF. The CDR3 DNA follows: TGTGCCAGCAGCTTGGGAGCTAACATTCAGTACTTC.

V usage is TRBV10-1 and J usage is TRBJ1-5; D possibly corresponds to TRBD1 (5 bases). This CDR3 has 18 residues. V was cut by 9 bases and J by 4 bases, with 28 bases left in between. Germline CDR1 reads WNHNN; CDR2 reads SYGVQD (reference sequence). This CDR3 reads CARTQGSARPVDNQPQHF. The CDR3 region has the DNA TGCGCCAGGACTCAGGGTTCCGCGCGTCCGGTTGATAATCAGCCCCAGCATTTT.

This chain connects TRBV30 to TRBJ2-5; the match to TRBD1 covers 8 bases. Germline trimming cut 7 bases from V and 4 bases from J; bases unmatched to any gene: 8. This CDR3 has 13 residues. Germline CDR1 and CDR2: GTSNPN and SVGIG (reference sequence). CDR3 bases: TGTGCCTTGGAGCAGGGGGCTCGAGAGACCCAGTACTTC. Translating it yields CALEQGARETQYF.

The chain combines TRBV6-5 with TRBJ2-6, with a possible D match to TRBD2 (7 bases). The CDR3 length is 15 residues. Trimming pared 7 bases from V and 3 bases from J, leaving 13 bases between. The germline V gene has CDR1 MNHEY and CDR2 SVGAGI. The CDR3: CASNRGADGANVLTF. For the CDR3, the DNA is TGTGCCAGCAACCGGGGGGCGGATGGGGCCAACGTCCTGACTTTC.

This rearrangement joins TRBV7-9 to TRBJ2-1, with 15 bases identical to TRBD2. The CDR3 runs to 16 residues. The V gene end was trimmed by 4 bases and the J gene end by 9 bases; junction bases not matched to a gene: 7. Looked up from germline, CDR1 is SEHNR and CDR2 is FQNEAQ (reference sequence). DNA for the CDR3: TGTGCCAGCAGCTCAGGACTAGCGGGAGGGGCGGGTGAGCAGTTCTTC. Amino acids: CASSSGLAGGAGEQFF.

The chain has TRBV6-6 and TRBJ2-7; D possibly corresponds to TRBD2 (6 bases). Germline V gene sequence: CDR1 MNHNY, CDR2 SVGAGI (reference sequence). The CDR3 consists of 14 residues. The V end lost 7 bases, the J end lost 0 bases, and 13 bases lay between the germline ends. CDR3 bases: TGTGCCAGCATGGGAGGAGTCCTCTCCTACGAGCAGTACTTC. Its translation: CASMGGVLSYEQYF.

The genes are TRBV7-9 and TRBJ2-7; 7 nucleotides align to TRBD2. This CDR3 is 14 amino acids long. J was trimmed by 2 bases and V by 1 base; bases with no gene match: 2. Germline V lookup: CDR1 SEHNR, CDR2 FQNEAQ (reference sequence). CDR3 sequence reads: CASSLVGTTYEQYF. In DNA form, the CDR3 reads TGTGCCAGCAGCTTAGTAGGGACTACCTACGAGCAGTACTTC.

This CDR3 is CASSSHGGTNEKLFF. The CDR3 DNA reads TGTGCCAGTAGTTCCCACGGGGGAACTAATGAAAAACTGTTTTTT. The chain couples TRBV19 to TRBJ1-4, with D possibly matching TRBD1 (5 bases). V was clipped by 5 bases and J by 1 base, with 11 bases between them. The CDR3 sequence is 15 residues long. Germline V CDR1 and CDR2: LNHDA, SQIVND (reference sequence).